This T cell receptor beta chain comes out of a study of CD8 T cells in ankylosing spondylitis. This clonotype showed up just a few times. The CDR3 sequence is 15 residues long. V was cut by 10 bases and J by 3 bases, with 21 bases left in between. One entry per CDR3 protein results from TCRdb running MiXCR on the 5' RACE reads. Here the sample spans 200,000 to 300,000 distinct CDR3 sequences, 8% to 9.5% being singletons. This clonotype was sampled from a male donor with ankylosing spondylitis or in good health (not recorded which). The V call is TRBV12-3 or TRBV12-4, the J call TRBJ1-2, with D perhaps matching TRBD1 (6 bases). The sequenced sample was blood, either unsorted or a sorted T cell fraction (not recorded which). CDR3 nucleotides: TGTGCCACACAAGTCATGGCAGGGGCTGACTATGGCTACACCTTC. Translating gives CATQVMAGADYGYTF.